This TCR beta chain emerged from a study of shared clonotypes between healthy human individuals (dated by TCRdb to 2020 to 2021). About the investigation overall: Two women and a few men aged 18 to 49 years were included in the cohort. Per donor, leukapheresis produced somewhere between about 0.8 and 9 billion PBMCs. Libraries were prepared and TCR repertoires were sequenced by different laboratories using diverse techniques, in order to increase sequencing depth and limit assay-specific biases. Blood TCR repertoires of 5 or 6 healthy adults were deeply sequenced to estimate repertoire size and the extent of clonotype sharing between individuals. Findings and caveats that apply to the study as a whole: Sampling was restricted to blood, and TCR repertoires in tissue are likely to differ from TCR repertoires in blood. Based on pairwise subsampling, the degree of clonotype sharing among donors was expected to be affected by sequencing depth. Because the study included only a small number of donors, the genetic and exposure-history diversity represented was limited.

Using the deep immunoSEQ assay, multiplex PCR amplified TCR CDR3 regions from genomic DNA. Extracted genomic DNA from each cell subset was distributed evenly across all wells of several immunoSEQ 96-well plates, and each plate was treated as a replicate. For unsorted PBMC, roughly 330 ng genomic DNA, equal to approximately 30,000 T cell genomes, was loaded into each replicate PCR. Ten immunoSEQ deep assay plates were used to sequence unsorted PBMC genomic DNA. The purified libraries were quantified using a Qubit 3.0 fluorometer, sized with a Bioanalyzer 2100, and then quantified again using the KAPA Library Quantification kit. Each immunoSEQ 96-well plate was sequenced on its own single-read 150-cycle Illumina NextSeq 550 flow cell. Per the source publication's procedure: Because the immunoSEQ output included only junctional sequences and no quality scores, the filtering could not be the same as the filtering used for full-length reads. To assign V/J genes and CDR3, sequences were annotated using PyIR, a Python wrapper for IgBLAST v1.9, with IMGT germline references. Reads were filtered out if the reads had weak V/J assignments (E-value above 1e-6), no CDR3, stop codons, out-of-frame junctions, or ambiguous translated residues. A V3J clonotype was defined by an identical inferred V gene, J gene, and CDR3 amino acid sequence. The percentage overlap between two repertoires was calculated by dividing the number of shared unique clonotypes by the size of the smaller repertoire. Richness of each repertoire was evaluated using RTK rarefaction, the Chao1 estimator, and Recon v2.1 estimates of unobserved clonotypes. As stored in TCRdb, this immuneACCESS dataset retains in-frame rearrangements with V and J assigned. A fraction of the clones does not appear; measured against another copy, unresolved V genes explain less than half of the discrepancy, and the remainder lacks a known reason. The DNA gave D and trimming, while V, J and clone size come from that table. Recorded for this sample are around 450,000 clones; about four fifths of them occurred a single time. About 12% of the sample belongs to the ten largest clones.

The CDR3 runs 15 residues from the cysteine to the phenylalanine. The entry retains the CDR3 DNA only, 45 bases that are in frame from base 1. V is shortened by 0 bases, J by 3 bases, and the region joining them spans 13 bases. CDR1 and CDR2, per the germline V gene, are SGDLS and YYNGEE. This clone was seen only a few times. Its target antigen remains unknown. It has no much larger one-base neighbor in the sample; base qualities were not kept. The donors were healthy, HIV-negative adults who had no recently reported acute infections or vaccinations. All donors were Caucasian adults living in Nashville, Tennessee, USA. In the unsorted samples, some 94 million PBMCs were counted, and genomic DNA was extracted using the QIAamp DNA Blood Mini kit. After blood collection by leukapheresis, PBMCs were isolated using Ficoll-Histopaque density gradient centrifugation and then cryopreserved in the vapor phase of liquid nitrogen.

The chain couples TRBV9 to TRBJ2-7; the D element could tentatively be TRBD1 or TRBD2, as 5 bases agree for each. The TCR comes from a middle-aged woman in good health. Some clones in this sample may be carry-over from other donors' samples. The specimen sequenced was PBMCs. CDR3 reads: CASSVGPVGGYEQYF. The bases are TGTGCCAGCAGCGTAGGTCCAGTTGGGGGCTACGAGCAGTACTTC.